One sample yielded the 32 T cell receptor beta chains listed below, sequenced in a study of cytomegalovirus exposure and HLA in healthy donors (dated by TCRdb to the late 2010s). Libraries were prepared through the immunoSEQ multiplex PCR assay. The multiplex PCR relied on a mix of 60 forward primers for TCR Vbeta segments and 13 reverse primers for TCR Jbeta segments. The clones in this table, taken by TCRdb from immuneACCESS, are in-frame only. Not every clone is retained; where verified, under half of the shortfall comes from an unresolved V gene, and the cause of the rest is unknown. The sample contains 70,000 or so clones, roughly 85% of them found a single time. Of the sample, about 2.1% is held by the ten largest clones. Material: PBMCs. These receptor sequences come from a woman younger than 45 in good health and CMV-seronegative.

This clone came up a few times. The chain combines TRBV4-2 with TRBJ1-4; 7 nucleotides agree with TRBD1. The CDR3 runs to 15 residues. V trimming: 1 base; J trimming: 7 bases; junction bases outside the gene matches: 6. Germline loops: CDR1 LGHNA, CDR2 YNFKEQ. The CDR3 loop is CASSQAEDRLEKLFF. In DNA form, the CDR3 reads TGTGCCAGCAGCCAAGCCGAGGACAGGCTTGAAAAACTGTTTTTT.

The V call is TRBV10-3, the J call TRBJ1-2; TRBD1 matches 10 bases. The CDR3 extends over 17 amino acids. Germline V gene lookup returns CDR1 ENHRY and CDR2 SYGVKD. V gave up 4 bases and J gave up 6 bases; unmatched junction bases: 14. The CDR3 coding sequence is TGTGCCATCAGTGTAAACCGGGGGGGACAGGGGATAGATGGCTACACCTTC. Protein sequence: CAISVNRGGQGIDGYTF.

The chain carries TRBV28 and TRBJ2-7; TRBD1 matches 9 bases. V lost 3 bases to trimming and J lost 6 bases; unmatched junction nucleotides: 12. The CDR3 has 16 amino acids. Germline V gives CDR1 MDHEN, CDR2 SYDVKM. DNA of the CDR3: TGTGCCAGCAGTTTCAGCCGGGGACAGGGCTTTTCCGAGCAGTACTTC. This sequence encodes CASSFSRGQGFSEQYF.

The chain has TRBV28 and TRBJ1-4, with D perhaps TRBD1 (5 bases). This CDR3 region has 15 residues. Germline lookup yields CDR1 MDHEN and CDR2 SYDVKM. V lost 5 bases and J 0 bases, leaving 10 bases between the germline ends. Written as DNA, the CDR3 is TGTGCCAGCAGTGCACAGGATTCAACTAATGAAAAACTGTTTTTT. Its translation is CASSAQDSTNEKLFF.

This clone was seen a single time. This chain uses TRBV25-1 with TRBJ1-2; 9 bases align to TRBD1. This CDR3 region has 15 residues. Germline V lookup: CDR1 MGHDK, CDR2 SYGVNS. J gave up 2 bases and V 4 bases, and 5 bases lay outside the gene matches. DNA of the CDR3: TGTGCCAGCAGTGCAGCCGGGACAGGGAACTATGGCTACACCTTC. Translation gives CASSAAGTGNYGYTF.

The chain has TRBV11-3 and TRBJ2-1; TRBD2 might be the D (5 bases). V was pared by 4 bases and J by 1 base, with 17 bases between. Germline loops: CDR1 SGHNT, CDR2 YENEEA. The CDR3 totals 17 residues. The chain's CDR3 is CASSSPLTNLSYNEQFF. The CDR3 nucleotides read TGTGCCAGCAGCTCACCTCTGACTAACCTATCCTACAATGAGCAGTTCTTC.

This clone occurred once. The chain's CDR3 is CAWRLAGYSTDTQYF. In DNA, the CDR3 is TGTGCCTGGAGACTAGCGGGTTATAGCACAGATACGCAGTATTTT. This sequence joins TRBV30 and TRBJ2-3, with TRBD2 identical over 9 bases. In germline, CDR1 is GTSNPN, CDR2 SVGIG (reference sequence). Trimming took 3 bases from V and 0 from J; bases not matched to a gene: 4. The CDR3 totals 15 residues.

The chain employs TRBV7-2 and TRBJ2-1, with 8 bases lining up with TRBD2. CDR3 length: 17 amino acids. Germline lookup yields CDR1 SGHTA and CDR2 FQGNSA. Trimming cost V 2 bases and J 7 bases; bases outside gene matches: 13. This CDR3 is CASSLRKRLASKNEQFF. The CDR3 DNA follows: TGTGCCAGCAGCTTAAGAAAAAGACTAGCGAGTAAGAATGAGCAGTTCTTC.

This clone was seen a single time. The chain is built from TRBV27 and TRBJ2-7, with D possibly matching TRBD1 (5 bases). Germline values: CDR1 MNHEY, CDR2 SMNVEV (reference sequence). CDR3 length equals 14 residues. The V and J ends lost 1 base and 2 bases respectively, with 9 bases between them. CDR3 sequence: CASSLWGNTYEQYF. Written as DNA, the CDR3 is TGTGCCAGCAGTTTATGGGGCAACACCTACGAGCAGTACTTC.

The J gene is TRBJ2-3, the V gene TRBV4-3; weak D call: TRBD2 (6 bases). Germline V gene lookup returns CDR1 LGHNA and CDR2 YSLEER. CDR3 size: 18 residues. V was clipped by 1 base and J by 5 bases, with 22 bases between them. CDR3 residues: CASSQAWGGGSGVDTQYF. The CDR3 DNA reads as TGCGCCAGCAGCCAAGCCTGGGGTGGGGGGAGTGGAGTAGATACGCAGTATTTT.

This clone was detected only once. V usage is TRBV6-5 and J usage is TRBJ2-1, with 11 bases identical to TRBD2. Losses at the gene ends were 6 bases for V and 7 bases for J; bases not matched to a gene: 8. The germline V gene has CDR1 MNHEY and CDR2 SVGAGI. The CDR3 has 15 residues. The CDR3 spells CASRTSGRVRNEQFF. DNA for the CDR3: TGTGCCAGCAGAACTAGCGGGAGAGTTAGGAATGAGCAGTTCTTC.

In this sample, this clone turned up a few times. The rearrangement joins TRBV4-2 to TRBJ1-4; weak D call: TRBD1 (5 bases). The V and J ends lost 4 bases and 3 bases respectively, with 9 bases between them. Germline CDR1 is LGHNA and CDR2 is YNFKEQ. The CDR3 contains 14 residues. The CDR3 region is CASSLQASNEKLFF. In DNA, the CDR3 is TGTGCCAGCAGCCTACAGGCCTCTAATGAAAAACTGTTTTTT.

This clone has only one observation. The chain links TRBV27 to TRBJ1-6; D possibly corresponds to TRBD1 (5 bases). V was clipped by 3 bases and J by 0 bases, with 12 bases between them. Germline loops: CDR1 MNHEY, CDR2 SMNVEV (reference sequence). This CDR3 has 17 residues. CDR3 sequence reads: CASSFSTDSSYNSPLHF. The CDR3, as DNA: TGTGCCAGCAGTTTTTCGACAGATAGCTCCTATAATTCACCCCTCCACTTT.

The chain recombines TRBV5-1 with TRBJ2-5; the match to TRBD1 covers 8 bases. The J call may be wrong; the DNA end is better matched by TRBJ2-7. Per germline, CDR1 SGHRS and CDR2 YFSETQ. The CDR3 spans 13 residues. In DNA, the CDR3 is TGCGCCAGCAGCTTTGACAGGGGTGGCGAGCAGTACTTC. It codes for CASSFDRGGEQYF.

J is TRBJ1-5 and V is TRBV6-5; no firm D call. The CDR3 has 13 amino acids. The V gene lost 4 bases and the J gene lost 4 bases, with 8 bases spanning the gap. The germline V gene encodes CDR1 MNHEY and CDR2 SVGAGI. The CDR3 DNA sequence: TGTGCCAGCAGTTCCGGGGTTAATCAGCCCCAGCATTTT. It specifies CASSSGVNQPQHF.

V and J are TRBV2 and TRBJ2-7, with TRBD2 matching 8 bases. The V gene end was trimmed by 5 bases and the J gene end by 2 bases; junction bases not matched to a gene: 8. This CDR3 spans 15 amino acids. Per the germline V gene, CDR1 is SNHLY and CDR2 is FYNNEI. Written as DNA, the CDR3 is TGTGCCAGCAGTAAGAGGAGCGGGAGCACCTACGAGCAGTACTTC. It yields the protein CASSKRSGSTYEQYF.

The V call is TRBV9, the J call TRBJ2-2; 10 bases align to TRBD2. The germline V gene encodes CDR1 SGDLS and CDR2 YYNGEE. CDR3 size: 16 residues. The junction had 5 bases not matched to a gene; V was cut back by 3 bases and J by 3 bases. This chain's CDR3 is CASSALAGGDTGELFF. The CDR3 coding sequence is TGTGCCAGCAGCGCTTTAGCGGGAGGCGACACCGGGGAGCTGTTTTTT.

The CDR3 sequence: CASTGDRVPSPLHF. The CDR3 DNA follows: TGCGCCAGCACCGGGGACAGGGTACCCTCACCCCTCCACTTT. V and J are TRBV10-2 and TRBJ1-6, with 9 bases identical to TRBD1. Unmatched junction bases numbered 8, after V lost 7 bases and J lost 10 bases. The CDR3 has 14 residues. The germline CDR1 and CDR2 sequences are WSHSY and SAAADI.

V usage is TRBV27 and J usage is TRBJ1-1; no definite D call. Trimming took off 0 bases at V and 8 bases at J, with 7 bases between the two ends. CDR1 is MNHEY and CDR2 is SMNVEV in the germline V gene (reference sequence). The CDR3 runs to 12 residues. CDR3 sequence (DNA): TGTGCCAGCAGTTTATCGGGGAGGGAAGCTTTCTTT. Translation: CASSLSGREAFF.

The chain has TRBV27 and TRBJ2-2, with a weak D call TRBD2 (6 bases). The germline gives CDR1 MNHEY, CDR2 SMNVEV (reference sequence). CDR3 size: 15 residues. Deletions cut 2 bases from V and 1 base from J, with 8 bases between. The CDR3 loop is CASSLIGGNTGELFF. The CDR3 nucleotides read TGTGCCAGCAGTTTAATCGGGGGGAACACCGGGGAGCTGTTTTTT.

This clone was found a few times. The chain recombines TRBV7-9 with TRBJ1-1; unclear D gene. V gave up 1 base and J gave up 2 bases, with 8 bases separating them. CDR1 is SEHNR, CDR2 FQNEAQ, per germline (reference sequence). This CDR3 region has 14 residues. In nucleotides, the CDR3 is TGTGCCAGCAGCTTAGAGATACTTAACACTGAAGCTTTCTTT. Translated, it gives CASSLEILNTEAFF.

Here the CDR3 DNA reads TGTGCCAGCTCGCCCAGCGGGAAGTTCGACGAGCAGTACTTC. This translates into CASSPSGKFDEQYF. The chain carries TRBV18 and TRBJ2-7; 7 nucleotides align to TRBD2. The germline CDR1 and CDR2 sequences are KGHSH and LQKENI. The trim removed 6 bases at V and 5 bases at J, leaving 10 bases unmatched. There are 14 residues in the CDR3.

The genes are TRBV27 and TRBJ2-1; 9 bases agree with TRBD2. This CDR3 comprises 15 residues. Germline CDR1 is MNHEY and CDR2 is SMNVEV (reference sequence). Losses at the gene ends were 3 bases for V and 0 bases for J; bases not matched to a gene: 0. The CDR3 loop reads CASSFSGSSYNEQFF. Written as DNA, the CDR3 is TGTGCCAGCAGTTTTAGCGGGAGCTCCTACAATGAGCAGTTCTTC.

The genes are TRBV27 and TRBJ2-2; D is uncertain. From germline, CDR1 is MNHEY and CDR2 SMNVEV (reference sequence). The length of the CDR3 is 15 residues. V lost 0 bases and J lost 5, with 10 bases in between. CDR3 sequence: CASSLSYQWTGELFF. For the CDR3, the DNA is TGTGCCAGCAGTTTATCCTACCAATGGACCGGGGAGCTGTTTTTT.

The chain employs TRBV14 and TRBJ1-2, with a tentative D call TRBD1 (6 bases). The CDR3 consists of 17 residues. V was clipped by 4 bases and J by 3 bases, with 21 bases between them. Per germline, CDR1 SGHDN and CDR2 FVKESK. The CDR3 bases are TGTGCCAGCAGCCCGTCGGGACACATCCTGGGAGACTATGGCTACACCTTC. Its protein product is CASSPSGHILGDYGYTF.

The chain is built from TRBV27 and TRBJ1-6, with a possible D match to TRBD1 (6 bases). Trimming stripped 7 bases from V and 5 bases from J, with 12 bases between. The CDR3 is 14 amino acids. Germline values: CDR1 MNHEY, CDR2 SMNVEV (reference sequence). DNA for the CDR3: TGTGCCAGCAAATGGGGACAAAATAATTCACCCCTCCACTTT. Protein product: CASKWGQNNSPLHF.

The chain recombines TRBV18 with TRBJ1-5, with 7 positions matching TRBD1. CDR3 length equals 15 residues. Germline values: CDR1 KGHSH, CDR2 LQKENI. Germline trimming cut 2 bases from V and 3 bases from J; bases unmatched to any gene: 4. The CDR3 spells CASSPTGVNNQPQHF. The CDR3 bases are TGTGCCAGCTCACCAACAGGGGTCAACAATCAGCCCCAGCATTTT.

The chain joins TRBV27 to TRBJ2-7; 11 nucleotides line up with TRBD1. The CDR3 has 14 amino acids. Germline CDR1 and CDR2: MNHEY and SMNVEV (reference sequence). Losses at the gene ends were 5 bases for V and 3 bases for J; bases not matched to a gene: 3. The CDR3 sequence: CASSPGQGGYEQYF. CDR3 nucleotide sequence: TGTGCCAGCAGTCCGGGACAGGGGGGCTACGAGCAGTACTTC.

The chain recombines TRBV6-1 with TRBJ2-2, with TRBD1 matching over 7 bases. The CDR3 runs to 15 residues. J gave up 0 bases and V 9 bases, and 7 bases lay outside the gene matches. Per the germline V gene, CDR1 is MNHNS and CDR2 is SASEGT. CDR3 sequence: CARSRDRANTGELFF. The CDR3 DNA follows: TGTGCCAGATCCCGTGACAGGGCGAACACCGGGGAGCTGTTTTTT.

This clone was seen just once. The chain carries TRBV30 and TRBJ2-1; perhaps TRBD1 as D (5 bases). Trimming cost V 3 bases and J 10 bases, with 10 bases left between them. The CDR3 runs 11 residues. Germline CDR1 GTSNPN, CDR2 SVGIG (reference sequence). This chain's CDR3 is CAWRQGREQFF. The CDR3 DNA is TGTGCCTGGAGGCAGGGAAGGGAGCAGTTCTTC.

CDR3 coding DNA: TGTGCCAGCAGTGGACTAGCGGCAGAGCAGTACTTC. Translating it yields CASSGLAAEQYF. The rearrangement joins TRBV2 to TRBJ2-7, with TRBD2 matching over 9 bases. With V trimmed by 4 bases and J by 7 bases, 2 bases remained unmatched. The germline V gene encodes CDR1 SNHLY and CDR2 FYNNEI. The CDR3 is 12 amino acids.

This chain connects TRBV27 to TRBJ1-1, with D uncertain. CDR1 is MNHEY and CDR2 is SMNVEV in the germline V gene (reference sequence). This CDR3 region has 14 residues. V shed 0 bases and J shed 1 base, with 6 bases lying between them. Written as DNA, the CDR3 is TGTGCCAGCAGTTTATCGGGCGCGAACACTGAAGCTTTCTTT. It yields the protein CASSLSGANTEAFF.